Sequencing of this T cell receptor (beta chain) was carried out in a study of blood T cell repertoires in COVID-19 (dated by TCRdb to the early 2020s). For context, the study as a whole: Samples covering the acute and convalescent phases of COVID-19 were provided by collaborators in the United States, Italy and Spain. The samples were drawn from the first 160 participants of the ongoing ImmuneRACE study and from over 950 subjects provided by 6 global collaborators. Deeply sampled blood TCRbeta repertoires from subjects exposed to, actively infected with, or recovered from COVID-19 were included in the dataset. The repertoires were released in a freely available public database meant as a resource for research on the immune response to SARS-CoV-2. HLA class I and class II types, where available, came from metadata supplied by the sample provider rather than from assay-based typing. Nearly every sample came with metadata listing a de-identified subject ID, COVID-19 status, age in years and sex. The material from the prospective study consisted of cDNA or gDNA derived from T cells, B-cell-depleted T cells, or PBMCs.

TCRbeta CDR3 regions were amplified from genomic DNA by means of the immunoSEQ Assay, a bias-controlled multiplex PCR. The authors' pipeline ran thus. The number of nucleated cells in each sample was estimated from the amplification of reference gene primers within the assay. To quantify the absolute abundance of each unique TCRbeta CDR3 rearrangement, sequence reads were collapsed and filtered. For each sample, productive Simpson clonality was calculated as the square root of Simpson's diversity index over productive rearrangements. Not all clones reach the TCRdb copy of this immuneACCESS table, which keeps in-frame sequences only. Checked studies attribute under half of the gap to unresolved V genes and leave the rest unexplained. For V, J and clone size, that table is used; D and trimming come from the DNA. This sample is represented by some 130,000 clones; approximately 85% of them were singletons. The top ten hold more than 3.5% of the sample.

General conclusions and limits of the study: The quantity of clinical and demographic metadata differed by source and by participant and was supplied without curation.

Whole blood was collected in K2EDTA tubes by collaborating institutions according to the institutions' own protocols. For TCRbeta analysis, collaborators shipped samples in one of three forms: frozen whole blood, isolated PBMCs, or DNA extracted from either of those sample types. For this clone: Its cognate antigen has yet to be identified. No base quality values were provided; no much bigger clone lies one nucleotide off.

Looking up the germline V gene yields CDR1 SGHNT and CDR2 YENEEA. From the cysteine through the phenylalanine, the CDR3 covers 13 amino acids. Only the CDR3 portion is preserved as DNA: 39 bases, with reading frame beginning at the first base. The trim is 5 bases for V and 4 bases for J, with a gap of 11 bases between the germline ends. The chain uses TRBV11-3 and TRBJ1-1; TRBD1 might be the D gene, on 6 matching bases. The specimen was peripheral blood. The sequence derives from a human donor in a cohort sampled during active COVID-19. The CDR3 region reads CASSPDSGTEAFF. The base sequence is TGTGCCAGCAGCCCGGACAGCGGCACTGAAGCTTTCTTT.